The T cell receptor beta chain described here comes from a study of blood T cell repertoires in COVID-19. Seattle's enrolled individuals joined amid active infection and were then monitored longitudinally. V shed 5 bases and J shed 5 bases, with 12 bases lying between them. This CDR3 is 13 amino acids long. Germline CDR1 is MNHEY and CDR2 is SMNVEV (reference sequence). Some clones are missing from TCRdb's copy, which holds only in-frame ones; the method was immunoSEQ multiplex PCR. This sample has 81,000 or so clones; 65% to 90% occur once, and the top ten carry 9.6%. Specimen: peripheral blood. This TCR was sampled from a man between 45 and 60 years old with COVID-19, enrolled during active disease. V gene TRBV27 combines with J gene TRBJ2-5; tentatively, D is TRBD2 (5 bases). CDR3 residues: CASSPRGRETQYF. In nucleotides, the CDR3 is TGTGCCAGCAGTCCCCGGGGTCGGGAGACCCAGTACTTC.